The sequence of this T cell receptor (beta chain) was determined in a study of blood T cell repertoires in COVID-19. About the research overall: Acute and convalescent COVID-19 specimens originated in the United States, Italy and Spain. The cDNA or gDNA used as material had been derived from T cells, B-cell-depleted T cells, or PBMCs.

Germline-derived CDR1 and CDR2 are SGDLS and YYNGEE. Unmatched junction bases numbered 10, after V lost 4 bases and J lost 5 bases. The CDR3 covers 15 residues. TCRdb's table, derived via immunoSEQ multiplex PCR, lists solely in-frame clones and lacks some. The sample lists some 220,000 clones; 84% were seen once. This chain uses TRBV9 with TRBJ1-2, with 8 nucleotides matching TRBD1. The sequence was obtained from a woman at least 80 years old with active or convalescent COVID-19. Sequencing was done on a sample of peripheral blood. DNA for the CDR3: TGTGCCAGCAGCCCCAGGCCAGGGGGCGATTATGGCTACACCTTC. This sequence encodes CASSPRPGGDYGYTF.